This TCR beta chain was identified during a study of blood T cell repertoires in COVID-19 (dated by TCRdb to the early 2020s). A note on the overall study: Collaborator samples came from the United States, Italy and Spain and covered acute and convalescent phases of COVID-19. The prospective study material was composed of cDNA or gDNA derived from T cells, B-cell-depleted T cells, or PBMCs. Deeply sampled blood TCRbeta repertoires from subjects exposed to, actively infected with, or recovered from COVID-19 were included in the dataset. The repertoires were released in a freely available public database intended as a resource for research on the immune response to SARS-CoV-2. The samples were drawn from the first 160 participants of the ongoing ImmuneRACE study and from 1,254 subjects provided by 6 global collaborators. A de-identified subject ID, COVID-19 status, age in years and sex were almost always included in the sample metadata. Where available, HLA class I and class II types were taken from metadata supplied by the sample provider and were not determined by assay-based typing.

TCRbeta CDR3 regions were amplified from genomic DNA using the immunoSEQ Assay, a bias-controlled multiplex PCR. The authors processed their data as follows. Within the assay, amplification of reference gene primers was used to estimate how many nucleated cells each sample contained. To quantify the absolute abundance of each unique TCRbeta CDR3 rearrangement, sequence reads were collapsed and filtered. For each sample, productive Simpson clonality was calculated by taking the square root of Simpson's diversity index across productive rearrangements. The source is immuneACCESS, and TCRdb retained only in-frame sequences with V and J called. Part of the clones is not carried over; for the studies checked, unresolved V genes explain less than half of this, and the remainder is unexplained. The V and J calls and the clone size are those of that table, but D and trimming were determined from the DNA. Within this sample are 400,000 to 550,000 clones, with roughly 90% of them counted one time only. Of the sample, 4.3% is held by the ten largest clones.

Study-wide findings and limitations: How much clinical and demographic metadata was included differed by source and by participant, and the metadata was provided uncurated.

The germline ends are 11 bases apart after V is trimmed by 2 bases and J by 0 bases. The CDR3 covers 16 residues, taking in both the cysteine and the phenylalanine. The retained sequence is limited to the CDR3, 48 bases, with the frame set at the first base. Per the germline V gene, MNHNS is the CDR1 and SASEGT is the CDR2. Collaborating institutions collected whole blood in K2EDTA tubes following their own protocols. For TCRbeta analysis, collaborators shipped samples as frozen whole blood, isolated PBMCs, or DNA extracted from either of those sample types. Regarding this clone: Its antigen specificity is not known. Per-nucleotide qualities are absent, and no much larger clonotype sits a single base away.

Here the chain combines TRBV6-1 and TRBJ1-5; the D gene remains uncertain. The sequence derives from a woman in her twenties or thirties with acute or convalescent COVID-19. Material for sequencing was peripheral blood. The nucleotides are TGTGCCAGCAGTGAACCCGTAAGCTATAGCAATCAGCCCCAGCATTTT. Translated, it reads CASSEPVSYSNQPQHF.